This T cell receptor (beta chain) derives from a study of cytomegalovirus exposure and HLA in healthy donors. Study-wide results and limits: When analyzed later, the rates of TCR association showed variation by HLA locus, with DRB1 the most and HLA-C the fewest. Owing to their indistinguishability, certain V segments, notably TRBV6-2 and TRBV6-3, were excluded. Segments of the TCR beta V type were, in most cases, productive about 90% or about 30% of the time in an earlier analysis. Most TCR sequences were uncommon, yet certain public TCRs appeared in many donors.

Points on this clone: The antigen remains undetermined.

V shed 1 base and J shed 0 bases, with 8 bases lying between them. Germline V gene data show CDR1 as SGHNT and CDR2 as YYREEE (reference sequence). This CDR3 spans 15 amino acids. The PCR had 60 Vbeta and 13 Jbeta primers. Profiled with immunoSEQ multiplex PCR; TCRdb holds only in-frame clones, not every one. The data contain some 150,000 clones, approximately 82% of them seen just once; the ten biggest clones take up roughly 2.1%. The genes are TRBV5-4 and TRBJ1-3; D remains unclear. The sample taken for sequencing was PBMCs. The receptor was isolated from a woman in her thirties or forties in good health and CMV-seronegative. CDR3 loop: CASSLRTSSGNTIYF. The CDR3 nucleotides read TGTGCCAGCAGCTTGAGGACTAGCTCTGGAAACACCATATATTTT.